These 17 T cell receptor beta chains were sequenced from one sample in a study of shared clonotypes between healthy human individuals. TCRdb's table, derived via immunoSEQ multiplex PCR, lists solely in-frame clones and lacks some. The data show more than 2 million clones, 85% to 95% seen once. The sample consisted of naive CD4+ T cells sorted from blood. The sample's subset: CD45RA+ positively selected. The receptors shown here come from a man younger than 35 in good health.

The chain employs TRBV28 and TRBJ1-1; possible D gene TRBD1, 5 bases. CDR1 is MDHEN and CDR2 is SYDVKM in the germline V gene. This CDR3 spans 15 amino acids. The V end lost 5 bases, the J end lost 0 bases, and 13 bases lay between the germline ends. The CDR3 sequence: CASSPRDGMNTEAFF. The DNA of the CDR3 is TGTGCCAGCAGTCCCCGGGACGGCATGAACACTGAAGCTTTCTTT.

CDR3 loop: CASSGQGINEKLFF. The CDR3 DNA is TGTGCCAGTAGTGGACAGGGAATTAATGAAAAACTGTTTTTT. The chain couples TRBV19 to TRBJ1-4; TRBD1 agrees at 8 bases. The trim removed 5 bases at V and 4 bases at J, leaving 3 bases unmatched. Germline V gene sequence: CDR1 LNHDA, CDR2 SQIVND (reference sequence). This CDR3 is built from 14 residues.

The chain joins TRBV28 to TRBJ2-7, with D tentatively TRBD1 (5 bases). Trimming left V 2 bases short and J 0 bases short, with 14 bases between. The CDR3 runs to 16 residues. CDR1 is MDHEN, CDR2 SYDVKM, per germline. The CDR3 coding sequence is TGTGCCAGCAGTTTACCCCGCCCAGGGTACTCCTACGAGCAGTACTTC. It specifies CASSLPRPGYSYEQYF.

Concerning this clone: Other DNA sequences in this sample translate to the same CDR3. The chain is built from TRBV18 and TRBJ1-1; 10 bases map to TRBD1. This CDR3 is built from 16 residues. Unmatched junction bases numbered 3, after V lost 1 base and J lost 1 base. Germline loops: CDR1 KGHSH, CDR2 LQKENI. The CDR3 coding sequence is TGTGCCAGCTCACCACTGGGACAGGGGTCGAACACTGAAGCTTTCTTT. This translates into CASSPLGQGSNTEAFF.

The rearrangement links TRBV30 to TRBJ2-7; D unresolved. V was pared by 4 bases and J by 2 bases, with 18 bases between. From germline, CDR1 is GTSNPN and CDR2 SVGIG (reference sequence). This CDR3 region has 15 residues. CDR3 sequence: CAWTPGGYVTYEQYF. CDR3 nucleotides: TGTGCCTGGACCCCCGGCGGTTACGTGACCTACGAGCAGTACTTC.

The V and J genes are TRBV6-4 and TRBJ2-1; D might be TRBD1 (6 bases). The germline V gene encodes CDR1 MRHNA and CDR2 SNTAGT. V lost 3 bases to trimming and J lost 6 bases, with 12 bases between them. The CDR3 has 14 amino acids. CDR3 DNA: TGTGCCAGCAGTGAACAGACAGGCGGCAATGAGCAGTTCTTC. Its protein product is CASSEQTGGNEQFF.

With regard to this clone: The same CDR3 can be traced to other DNA sequences in this sample. This rearrangement joins TRBV7-2 to TRBJ2-5, with 7 bases aligning to TRBD2. The CDR3 length is 13 residues. V shed 1 base, J shed 4 bases, and the junction held 0 bases outside the gene matches. Per germline, CDR1 SGHTA and CDR2 FQGNSA. CDR3 DNA sequence: TGTGCCAGCAGCTTAGGCGGGAGAGAGACCCAGTACTTC. Amino acids: CASSLGGRETQYF.

This clone was observed once. The CDR3 coding sequence is TGTGCCAGCAGTTTGATGGGGATGAACACTGAAGCTTTCTTT. This translates into CASSLMGMNTEAFF. The chain is built from TRBV27 and TRBJ1-1, with no clear D. V was clipped by 3 bases and J by 0 bases, with 8 bases between them. The CDR3 contains 14 residues. The germline gives CDR1 MNHEY, CDR2 SMNVEV (reference sequence).

As for this clone: The identical CDR3 is also encoded by other nucleotide sequences in the sample. The chain uses TRBV9 and TRBJ1-1, with a tentative D call TRBD1 (5 bases). The CDR3 length is 14 residues. The germline CDR1 and CDR2 sequences are SGDLS and YYNGEE. The V and J ends lost 0 bases and 5 bases respectively, with 11 bases between them. CDR3 nucleotide sequence: TGTGCCAGCAGCGTAGGTGAGGGGAGGACTGAAGCTTTCTTT. It is translated as CASSVGEGRTEAFF. Complete variable domain (other parts from reference TRBV9 and TRBJ1-1): DSGVTQTPKHLITATGQRVTLRCSPRSGDLSVYWYQQSLDQGLQFLIQYYNGEERAKGNILERFSAQQFPDLHSELNLSSLELGDSALYFCASSVGEGRTEAFFGQGTRLTVV.

With respect to this clone: It may be a read error: a sequence one base away is much more abundant. This CDR3 is also generated by other DNA sequences in the sample. The DNA for the CDR3 is TGTGCCAGCAGCCCTACAGGGAACACCGGGGAGCTGTTTTTT. This gives the protein CASSPTGNTGELFF. The rearrangement joins TRBV5-4 to TRBJ2-2; tentatively, D is TRBD1 (5 bases). The CDR3 contains 14 residues. V was cut by 4 bases and J by 1 base, with 8 bases left in between. The germline gives CDR1 SGHNT, CDR2 YYREEE (reference sequence).

The chain carries TRBV5-1 and TRBJ2-1; possibly TRBD1 for D (6 bases). The germline V and J ends were trimmed by 4 bases and 8 bases, with 22 bases remaining between them. In germline, CDR1 is SGHRS, CDR2 YFSETQ. The CDR3 has 16 residues. CDR3 protein: CASSKTGSGAVDEQFF. CDR3 coding DNA: TGCGCCAGCAGCAAAACAGGGTCCGGGGCCGTCGATGAGCAGTTCTTC.

The chain recombines TRBV9 with TRBJ1-2; 8 positions agree with TRBD1. After removal of 0 bases from V and 8 bases from J, the junction contained 9 bases not matched to a gene. This CDR3 is 15 amino acids long. CDR1 and CDR2 from the germline V gene are SGDLS and YYNGEE. CDR3 in amino acids: CASSVAGQVEGGYTF. CDR3 coding DNA: TGTGCCAGCAGCGTAGCGGGACAGGTTGAGGGGGGCTACACCTTC.

The CDR3 nucleotides read TGTGCCAGTACTCCGACAGGGATGCCCTATAATTCACCCCTCCACTTT. Translating gives CASTPTGMPYNSPLHF. The V gene is TRBV19, the J gene TRBJ1-6; TRBD1 agrees at 7 bases. CDR1 is LNHDA, CDR2 SQIVND, per germline (reference sequence). V was clipped by 7 bases and J by 2 bases; unmatched bases: 8. The CDR3 is made up of 16 amino acids.

V gene TRBV5-1 combines with J gene TRBJ1-6; D not resolved. The V end lost 0 bases, the J end lost 6 bases, and 10 bases lay between the germline ends. In germline, CDR1 is SGHRS, CDR2 YFSETQ. The CDR3 sequence is 15 residues long. In nucleotides, the CDR3 is TGCGCCAGCAGCTTGGGACCGTGGAGTAATTCACCCCTCCACTTT. Translating gives CASSLGPWSNSPLHF.

V usage is TRBV4-3 and J usage is TRBJ2-1; 7 bases match TRBD2. J lost 7 bases, V lost 2 bases, and 17 bases had no gene match. Germline lookup yields CDR1 LGHNA and CDR2 YSLEER. The CDR3 is made up of 18 amino acids. DNA for the CDR3: TGCGCCAGCAGCCAACAGGGAGGGCCTCACTTCCTCTATAATGAGCAGTTCTTC. Its translation is CASSQQGGPHFLYNEQFF.

The chain is built from TRBV11-2 and TRBJ2-1, with 8 bases matching TRBD1. This CDR3 comprises 16 residues. The V gene's germline CDR1 is SGHAT and CDR2 FQNNGV. V was pared by 1 base and J by 0 bases, with 2 bases of the junction left unmatched. Here the CDR3 reads CASSLAGTGSYNEQFF. The CDR3 DNA reads as TGTGCCAGCAGCTTAGCAGGGACAGGCTCCTACAATGAGCAGTTCTTC.

The chain couples TRBV4-1 to TRBJ2-3; D uncertain. V was trimmed by 3 bases and J by 6 bases, leaving 13 bases between them. This CDR3 comprises 14 residues. The germline gives CDR1 MGHRA, CDR2 YSYEKL. The CDR3 nucleotides read TGCGCCAGCAGCCAGGTTTATGGGTCGGATACGCAGTATTTT. Residues: CASSQVYGSDTQYF.